This TCR beta chain was sequenced in a study of blood T cell repertoires in COVID-19 (dated by TCRdb to 2019 to 2021). Background on the whole study: The collaborator samples originated in the United States, Italy and Spain and spanned the acute and convalescent phases of COVID-19. The prospective study material was composed of cDNA or gDNA derived from T cells, B-cell-depleted T cells, or PBMCs. Deeply sampled blood TCRbeta repertoires from subjects exposed to, actively infected with, or recovered from COVID-19 were included in the dataset. The repertoires were released in a freely available public database intended as a resource for research on the immune response to SARS-CoV-2. The samples were drawn from the first 160 participants of the ongoing ImmuneRACE study and from 1,254 subjects provided by 6 global collaborators. Nearly every sample came with metadata listing a de-identified subject ID, COVID-19 status, age in years and sex. Where HLA class I and class II types were available, the types were taken from metadata supplied by the sample provider, not from assay-based typing.

Whole blood was collected in K2EDTA tubes by collaborating institutions according to the institutions' own protocols. For TCRbeta analysis, collaborators shipped samples as frozen whole blood, isolated PBMCs, or DNA extracted from either of those sample types. What the work shows at the level of the full study, not this receptor alone: The amount of clinical and demographic metadata varied by source and participant and was provided uncurated.

TCRbeta CDR3 regions were amplified from genomic DNA using the immunoSEQ Assay, a bias-controlled multiplex PCR. Per the original workflow: Within the assay, amplification of reference gene primers was used to estimate how many nucleated cells each sample contained. To quantify the absolute abundance of each unique TCRbeta CDR3 rearrangement, sequence reads were collapsed and filtered. Productive Simpson clonality was computed per sample as the square root of Simpson's diversity index over productive rearrangements. TCRdb took this table from immuneACCESS and kept in-frame rearrangements with V and J called. Such tables lack part of the clones; where checked against another copy, unresolved V genes explain under half of the gap, and the rest is unexplained. D and trimming were read from the DNA, whereas the V and J calls and clone size are those reported in that table. The sample profile shows more than 200,000 clones; more than 85% of them were found once. The top ten clonotypes cover 0.55% to 0.75% of the sample.

Comments on this clone: What antigen it recognizes has not been identified. No much larger clone exists at a distance of one base, and base qualities are not known.

This sequence was found in a man aged 40-50 years with acute or convalescent COVID-19. The sample taken for sequencing was peripheral blood.

CDR3 loop: CASSGQGAGGYTF. The nucleotide sequence reads TGTGCCAGCAGCGGACAGGGGGCCGGCGGCTACACCTTC. The V and J segments used are TRBV5-8 and TRBJ1-2; 11 bases in the junction line up with TRBD1. Spanning cysteine to phenylalanine, the CDR3 consists of 13 amino acids. Just CDR3 DNA is preserved here, 39 bases in frame from base 1. Relative to germline, V is missing 4 bases and J is missing 8 bases, with 4 bases of the junction outside any gene match. For CDR1 and CDR2, the germline V gene lists SGHTS and YDEGEE.